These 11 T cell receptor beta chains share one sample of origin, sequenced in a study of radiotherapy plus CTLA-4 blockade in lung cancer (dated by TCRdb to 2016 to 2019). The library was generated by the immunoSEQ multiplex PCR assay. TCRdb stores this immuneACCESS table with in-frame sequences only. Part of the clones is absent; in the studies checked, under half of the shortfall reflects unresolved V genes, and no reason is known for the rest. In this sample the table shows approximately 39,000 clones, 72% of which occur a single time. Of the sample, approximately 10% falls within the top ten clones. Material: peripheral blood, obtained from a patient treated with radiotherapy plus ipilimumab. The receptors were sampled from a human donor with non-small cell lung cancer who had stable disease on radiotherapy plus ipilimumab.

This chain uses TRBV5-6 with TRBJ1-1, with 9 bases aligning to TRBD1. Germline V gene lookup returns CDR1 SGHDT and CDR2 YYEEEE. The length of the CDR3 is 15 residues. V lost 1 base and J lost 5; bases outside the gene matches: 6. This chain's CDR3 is CASSLNRGLSTEAFF. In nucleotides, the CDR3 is TGTGCCAGCAGCTTGAACAGGGGGCTTTCGACTGAAGCTTTCTTT.

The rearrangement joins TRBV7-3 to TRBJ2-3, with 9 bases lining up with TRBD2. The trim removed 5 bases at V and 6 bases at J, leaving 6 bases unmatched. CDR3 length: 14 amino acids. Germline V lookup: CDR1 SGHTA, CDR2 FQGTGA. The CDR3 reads CASSPRGGVDTQYF. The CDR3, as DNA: TGTGCCAGCAGCCCGCGGGGGGGCGTCGATACGCAGTATTTT.

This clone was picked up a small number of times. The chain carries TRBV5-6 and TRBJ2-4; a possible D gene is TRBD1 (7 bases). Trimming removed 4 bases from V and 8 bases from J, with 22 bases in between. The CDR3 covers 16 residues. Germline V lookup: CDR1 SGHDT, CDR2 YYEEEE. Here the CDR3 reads CASSPTGWGGVDIQYF. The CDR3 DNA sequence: TGTGCCAGCAGCCCGACAGGGTGGGGAGGTGTAGACATTCAGTACTTC.

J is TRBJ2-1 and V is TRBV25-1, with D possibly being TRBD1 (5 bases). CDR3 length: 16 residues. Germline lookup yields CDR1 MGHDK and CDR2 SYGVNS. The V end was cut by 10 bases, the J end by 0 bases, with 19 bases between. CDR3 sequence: CAITSDTSHSYNEQFF. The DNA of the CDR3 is TGTGCCATTACATCGGACACTTCACACTCCTACAATGAGCAGTTCTTC.

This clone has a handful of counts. The CDR3 spells CASSFGLVDTQYF. The CDR3 DNA reads as TGTGCCAGCAGCTTTGGACTAGTTGATACGCAGTATTTT. The chain couples TRBV7-3 to TRBJ2-3; TRBD2 matches at 7 bases. Trimming cost V 3 bases and J 6 bases; bases outside gene matches: 3. Germline CDR1 SGHTA, CDR2 FQGTGA. CDR3 length: 13 residues.

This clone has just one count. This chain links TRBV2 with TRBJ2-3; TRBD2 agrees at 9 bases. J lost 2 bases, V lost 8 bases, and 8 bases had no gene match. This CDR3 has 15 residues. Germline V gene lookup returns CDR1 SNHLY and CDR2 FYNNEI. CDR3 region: CASGRSGGLTDTQYF. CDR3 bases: TGTGCCAGCGGACGTAGCGGGGGCCTCACAGATACGCAGTATTTT.

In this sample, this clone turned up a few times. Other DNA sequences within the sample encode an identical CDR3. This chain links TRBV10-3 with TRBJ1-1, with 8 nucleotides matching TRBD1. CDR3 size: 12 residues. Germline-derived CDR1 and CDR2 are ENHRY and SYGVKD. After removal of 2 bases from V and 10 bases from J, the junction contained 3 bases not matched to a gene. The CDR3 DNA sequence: TGTGCCATCAGTGAGGACGACAGGGGAGCTTTCTTT. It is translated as CAISEDDRGAFF.

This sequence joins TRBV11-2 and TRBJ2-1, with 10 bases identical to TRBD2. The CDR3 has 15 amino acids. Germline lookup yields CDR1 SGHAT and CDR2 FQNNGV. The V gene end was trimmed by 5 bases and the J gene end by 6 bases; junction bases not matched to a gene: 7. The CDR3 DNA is TGTGCCAGCAGCAACCTACAGCGGGGGGGCAATGAGCAGTTCTTC. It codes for CASSNLQRGGNEQFF.

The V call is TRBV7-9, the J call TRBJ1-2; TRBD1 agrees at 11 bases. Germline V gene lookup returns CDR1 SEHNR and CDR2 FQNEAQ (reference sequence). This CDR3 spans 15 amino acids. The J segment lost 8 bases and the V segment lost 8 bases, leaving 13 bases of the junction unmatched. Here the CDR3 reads CASSKGWTGGQGYTF. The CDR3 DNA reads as TGTGCCAGCTCCAAAGGGTGGACAGGGGGCCAAGGCTACACCTTC.

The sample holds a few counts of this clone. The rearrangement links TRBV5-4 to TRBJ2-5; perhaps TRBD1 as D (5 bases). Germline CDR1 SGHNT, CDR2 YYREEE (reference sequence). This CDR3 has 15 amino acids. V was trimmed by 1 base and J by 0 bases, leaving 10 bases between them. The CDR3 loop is CASSLTGRNQETQYF. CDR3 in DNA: TGTGCCAGCAGCTTGACAGGTCGAAACCAAGAGACCCAGTACTTC. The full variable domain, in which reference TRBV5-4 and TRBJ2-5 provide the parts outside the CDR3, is ETGVTQSPTHLIKTRGQQVTLRCSSQSGHNTVSWYQQALGQGPQFIFQYYREEENGRGNFPPRFSGLQFPNYSSELNVNALELDDSALYLCASSLTGRNQETQYFGPGTRLLVL.

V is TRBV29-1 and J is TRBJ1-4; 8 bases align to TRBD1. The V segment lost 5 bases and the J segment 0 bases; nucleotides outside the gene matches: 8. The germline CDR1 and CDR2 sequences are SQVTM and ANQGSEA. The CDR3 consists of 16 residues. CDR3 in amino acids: CSVYDQGAATNEKLFF. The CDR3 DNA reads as TGCAGCGTTTACGATCAGGGGGCAGCAACTAATGAAAAACTGTTTTTT.